This TCR beta chain was recorded in a study of vaccination effects on CD4 cells after COVID-19. The study's findings and limits: The study found marked clonal contraction of infection- and vaccine-induced clones late after vaccination.

Trimming took off 7 bases at V and 7 bases at J, with 13 bases between the two ends. There are 11 residues in the CDR3. In germline, CDR1 is DFQATT, CDR2 SNEGSKA (reference sequence). Repertoires were generated with immunoSEQ multiplex PCR, while TCRdb's copy carries only in-frame clones and drops some. The sample has 20,000 to 30,000 clones; approximately 69% are singletons. Pools of viral peptides were used by the ViraFEST assay to expand antigen-specific CD4+ T cells ahead of sequencing. Following 10 days of culture, CD4+ T cells were isolated. PCR confirmed that the person was infected with SARS-CoV-2 between March and December 2020. Supplemented with around 11 IU/ml IL-2 and roughly 10 ug/ml peptides, a few million PBMC per well were kept in culture. This clone was recorded a few times. Its antigen is not identified.

The TCR comes from a human donor who had a prior SARS-CoV-2 infection. Sample: CD4+ T cells from PBMCs cultured with SARS-CoV-2 spike peptides, taken before COVID-19 vaccination. The chain couples TRBV20-1 to TRBJ1-1; D is ambiguous. The CDR3 loop is CSVRSRGEAFF. CDR3 nucleotide sequence: TGCAGTGTACGCTCACGAGGTGAAGCTTTCTTT.